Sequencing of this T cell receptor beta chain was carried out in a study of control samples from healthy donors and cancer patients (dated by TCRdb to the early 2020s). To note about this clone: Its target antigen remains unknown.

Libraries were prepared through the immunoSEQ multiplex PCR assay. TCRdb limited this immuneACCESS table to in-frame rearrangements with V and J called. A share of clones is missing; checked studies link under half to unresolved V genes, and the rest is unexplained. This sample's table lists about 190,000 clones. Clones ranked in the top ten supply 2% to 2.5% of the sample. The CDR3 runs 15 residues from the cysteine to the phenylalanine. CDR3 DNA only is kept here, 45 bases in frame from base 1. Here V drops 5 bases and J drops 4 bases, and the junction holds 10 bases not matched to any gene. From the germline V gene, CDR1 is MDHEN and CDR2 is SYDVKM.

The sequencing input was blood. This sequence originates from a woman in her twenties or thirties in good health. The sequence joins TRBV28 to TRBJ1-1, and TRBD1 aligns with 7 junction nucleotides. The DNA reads TGTGCCAGCAGTGCCCCCAGGGGGTGGATCACTGAAGCTTTCTTT. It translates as CASSAPRGWITEAFF.